The clone carrying this T cell receptor beta chain appeared a single time. Its antigen is as yet unknown. The sample originates from a study of cytomegalovirus exposure and HLA in healthy donors. Points from the study as a whole: There were 150 to 200 TCR beta chains listed as cytomegalovirus-associated. As a later analysis showed, a missense DCLRE1C variant was linked to trimming of TCR beta V- and J-genes. As was reported, the classifier diagnosed cytomegalovirus status with high specificity and sensitivity.

PCR was performed using 60 Vbeta and 13 Jbeta primers. The method was immunoSEQ multiplex PCR; TCRdb's version includes in-frame clones alone and lacks a portion of them. The sample lists 130,000 or so clones, around 85% occurring once. Germline CDR1 and CDR2: SGHTA and FQGNSA. V was cut by 5 bases and J by 4 bases, with 11 bases left in between. This CDR3 has 13 residues. The sequenced sample consisted of PBMCs. This chain joins TRBV7-2 and TRBJ1-2; D not certain. The TCR comes from a man between 25 and 39 years old in good health and CMV-seronegative. CDR3 region: CASSAGAFYGYTF. DNA of the CDR3: TGTGCCAGCAGCGCGGGCGCGTTCTATGGCTACACCTTC.